This entry lists 22 T cell receptor beta chains sequenced from one sample in a study of blood T cells in healthy people across ages. A second PCR, run for about 7 to 11 cycles, used a sample-barcoded 5' primer plus a J-beta primer mix. TCRdb analysed the 5' RACE reads with MiXCR anew, one entry per CDR3 protein. The sample yields 800,000 to 1,300,000 distinct CDR3 sequences, 20% to 25% seen once. The sample also formed part of further work on T cells of mothers and their children.

Sequenced material: blood. These receptors were obtained from a girl aged 2 to 10 in good health.

V usage is TRBV20-1 and J usage is TRBJ2-3; TRBD2 matches at 8 bases. The ends lost 6 bases at V and 8 bases at J; junction bases unmatched: 16. CDR1 and CDR2 (germline): DFQATT, SNEGSKA (reference sequence). The CDR3 is made up of 15 amino acids. CDR3 sequence: CSARSETGGPGTQYF. Written as DNA, the CDR3 is TGCAGTGCGCGAAGCGAAACGGGGGGGCCAGGTACGCAGTATTTT.

V is TRBV4-1 and J is TRBJ2-4; D is possibly TRBD1 (6 bases). Germline-derived CDR1 and CDR2 are MGHRA and YSYEKL. This CDR3 is built from 17 residues. V lost 1 base to trimming and J lost 0 bases, with 13 bases between them. CDR3 loop: CASSQVRTELAKNIQYF. CDR3 bases: TGCGCCAGCAGCCAAGTCAGGACAGAACTAGCCAAAAACATTCAGTACTTC.

CDR3 amino acids: CASSFGAGQHPSYTGELFF. CDR3 DNA: TGTGCCAGCAGCTTTGGGGCAGGACAACATCCCTCGTACACCGGGGAGCTGTTTTTT. V usage is TRBV11-3 and J usage is TRBJ2-2; weak D call: TRBD1 (5 bases). With 3 bases removed from V and 3 bases from J, the gap between germline ends came to 23 bases. Germline CDR1 and CDR2: SGHNT and YENEEA. The CDR3 is 19 amino acids.

The chain uses TRBV29-1 and TRBJ2-3; D assignment may be TRBD1 or TRBD2 (5 bases each). V lost 7 bases and J 1 base, leaving 9 bases between the germline ends. Germline-derived CDR1 and CDR2 are SQVTM and ANQGSEA. CDR3 length: 12 amino acids. The CDR3 is CSGDLGTDTQYF. CDR3 sequence (DNA): TGCAGCGGGGACCTTGGCACAGATACGCAGTATTTT.

This chain joins TRBV20-1 and TRBJ1-5; D is unclear. Trimming left V 5 bases short and J 5 bases short, with 10 bases between. The CDR3 covers 12 residues. Germline lookup yields CDR1 DFQATT and CDR2 SNEGSKA (reference sequence). This chain's CDR3 is CSAAGPYQPQHF. The CDR3 DNA is TGCAGTGCTGCCGGACCTTATCAGCCCCAGCATTTT.

This clonotype appeared a few times. The chain uses TRBV14 and TRBJ1-1; tentative D call: TRBD1 (5 bases). Germline values: CDR1 SGHDN, CDR2 FVKESK. The CDR3 has 14 amino acids. Between the trimmed V and J ends, which lost 0 bases and 4 bases, there was a span of 9 bases. CDR3 DNA sequence: TGTGCCAGCAGCCAAGACGTCGGGGCCACTGAAGCTTTCTTT. Its protein product is CASSQDVGATEAFF.

This clonotype was seen a few times. The chain recombines TRBV18 with TRBJ2-7; 7 nucleotides line up with TRBD1. Germline V lookup: CDR1 KGHSH, CDR2 LQKENI. The CDR3 is made up of 13 amino acids. The J segment lost 7 bases and the V segment lost 3 bases, leaving 6 bases of the junction unmatched. The CDR3, as DNA: TGTGCCAGCTCACCGGGCTCACAGGGGGAGCAGTACTTC. The encoded protein is CASSPGSQGEQYF.

V and J are TRBV7-9 and TRBJ2-5, with D perhaps TRBD2 (5 bases). This CDR3 has 14 residues. Germline V gene lookup returns CDR1 SEHNR and CDR2 FQNEAQ (reference sequence). Trimming stripped 5 bases from V and 2 bases from J, with 12 bases between. CDR3: CASSPERKQETQYF. In nucleotides, the CDR3 is TGTGCCAGCAGCCCGGAGCGGAAACAAGAGACCCAGTACTTC. The complete variable domain, with remaining parts taken from reference TRBV7-9 and TRBJ2-5, reads DTGVSQNPRHKITKRGQNVTFRCDPISEHNRLYWYRQTLGQGPEFLTYFQNEAQLEKSRLLSDRFSAERPKGSFSTLEIQRTEQGDSAMYLCASSPERKQETQYFGPGTRLLVL.

The genes are TRBV7-3 and TRBJ2-7, with 7 bases fitting TRBD2. Looked up from germline, CDR1 is SGHTA and CDR2 is FQGTGA. This CDR3 has 16 amino acids. V gave up 2 bases and J gave up 3 bases; unmatched junction bases: 10. The CDR3 spells CASSLGAASGIYEQYF. CDR3 nucleotides: TGTGCCAGCAGCTTAGGAGCCGCTAGCGGCATCTACGAGCAGTACTTC.

V gene TRBV14 combines with J gene TRBJ2-2; maybe TRBD2 (6 bases). The germline gives CDR1 SGHDN, CDR2 FVKESK. V lost 2 bases and J lost 7, with 20 bases in between. The CDR3 has 17 amino acids. CDR3 region: CASSQYATRLGFGELFF. The CDR3 DNA reads as TGTGCCAGCAGCCAATACGCGACTAGGCTGGGATTCGGGGAGCTGTTTTTT.

This chain joins TRBV12-3 or TRBV12-4 and TRBJ2-5; D assignment may be TRBD1 or TRBD2 (5 bases each). The CDR3 runs 15 residues. Trimming took off 3 bases at V and 2 bases at J, with 13 bases between the two ends. The CDR3: CASSFGTDYQETQYF. CDR3 in DNA: TGTGCCAGCAGTTTCGGGACGGATTATCAAGAGACCCAGTACTTC.

The J gene is TRBJ2-3, the V gene TRBV20-1, with 9 bases fitting TRBD2. With 5 bases clipped from V and 2 bases from J, the junction kept 5 bases outside the gene matches. CDR1 DFQATT and CDR2 SNEGSKA come from the germline V gene (reference sequence). The CDR3 is 14 residues long. The CDR3: CSAGIAGVTDTQYF. CDR3 bases: TGCAGTGCTGGGATAGCGGGAGTCACAGATACGCAGTATTTT.

The J gene is TRBJ1-1, the V gene TRBV9; D remains ambiguous. The CDR3 has 14 residues. Germline values: CDR1 SGDLS, CDR2 YYNGEE. Trimming shortened V by 3 bases and J by 1 base, and 10 bases separated the two germline ends. CDR3 DNA: TGTGCCAGCAGCGCCGAGACGTCGAACACTGAAGCTTTCTTT. The encoded protein is CASSAETSNTEAFF.

The V and J genes are TRBV3-1 and TRBJ2-5, with TRBD1 matching 10 bases. This CDR3 has 16 residues. V trimming: 1 base; J trimming: 5 bases; junction bases outside the gene matches: 7. Germline CDR1 reads LGHDT; CDR2 reads YNNKEL (reference sequence). CDR3 sequence (DNA): TGTGCCAGCAGCCAAGCCGGGACAGGGGAGGGGGAGACCCAGTACTTC. It is translated as CASSQAGTGEGETQYF.

Of note for this clonotype: The junction does not match germline at one end; this may be a read error. The genes are TRBV7-9 and TRBJ2-7; no firm D call. The germline gives CDR1 SEHNR, CDR2 FQNEAQ (reference sequence). The length of the CDR3 is 12 residues. The CDR3 here is CTSSLLLYEQYF. The CDR3 bases are TGTACCAGCAGCTTACTTCTATACGAGCAGTACTTC.

This clonotype appeared a few times. J is TRBJ2-5 and V is TRBV4-3; D is perhaps TRBD1 (5 bases). The assigned J gene may be wrong: the sequence end matches TRBJ2-1 better. Germline values: CDR1 LGHNA, CDR2 YSLEER. CDR3 length equals 13 residues. The CDR3 loop is CASSRRQWDEQFF. The CDR3 nucleotides are TGCGCCAGCAGCCGCCGACAGTGGGATGAGCAGTTCTTC.

This clonotype turned up a few times. This rearrangement joins TRBV4-1 to TRBJ1-2; 8 bases are a match to TRBD1. CDR1 MGHRA and CDR2 YSYEKL come from the germline V gene. The CDR3 totals 15 residues. V trimming: 4 bases; J trimming: 7 bases; junction bases outside the gene matches: 11. This CDR3 reads CASSLPGQGLVGYTF. The DNA of the CDR3 is TGCGCCAGCAGCCTACCAGGACAGGGATTAGTTGGCTACACCTTC.

The rearrangement links TRBV12-3 or TRBV12-4 to TRBJ2-3, with 7 positions matching TRBD2. The CDR3 consists of 14 residues. V dropped 7 bases and J dropped 5; count of bases not matched to a gene: 9. CDR3 DNA sequence: TGTGCCAGCACCCAAAGGGAGGGAAGAGATACGCAGTATTTT. Translated, it gives CASTQREGRDTQYF.

The chain recombines TRBV12-3 or TRBV12-4 with TRBJ1-1; D is perhaps TRBD1 (6 bases). The V end was cut by 2 bases, the J end by 2 bases, with 9 bases between. The CDR3 is made up of 14 amino acids. In DNA form, the CDR3 reads TGTGCCAGCAGTTTAAACAGGGTTAACACTGAAGCTTTCTTT. Protein sequence: CASSLNRVNTEAFF.

The sample holds one count of this clonotype. The chain couples TRBV12-3 or TRBV12-4 to TRBJ2-5; D perhaps matches TRBD2 (6 bases). V dropped 5 bases and J dropped 7 bases, with 14 bases sitting between them. This CDR3 region has 13 residues. DNA for the CDR3: TGTGCCAGCAGTCGGGACTTCTCAGGGACCCAGTACTTC. It translates to CASSRDFSGTQYF.

The chain uses TRBV11-1 and TRBJ2-2; 13 nucleotides line up with TRBD2. Germline V gene data show CDR1 as SGHAT and CDR2 as FQDESV (reference sequence). The CDR3 runs 20 residues. The J segment lost 6 bases and the V segment lost 5 bases, leaving 18 bases of the junction unmatched. The CDR3 region has the DNA TGTGCCAGCAGCCCGCCGTCTGGACTAGCGGGGGCTACTCCCTCCGGGGAGCTGTTTTTT. Protein: CASSPPSGLAGATPSGELFF.

The V and J genes are TRBV28 and TRBJ1-5; D might be TRBD1 (6 bases). V dropped 10 bases and J dropped 5 bases, with 18 bases sitting between them. Germline V gene lookup returns CDR1 MDHEN and CDR2 SYDVKM. The CDR3 runs to 14 residues. CDR3 nucleotides: TGTGCCATCGCAGCCGGGGGCCCCTATCAGCCCCAGCATTTT. Translation: CAIAAGGPYQPQHF.